The 27 T cell receptor beta chains below were found in one sample sequenced in a study of blood T cell repertoires in COVID-19. Here immunoSEQ multiplex PCR was the method, and the copy in TCRdb shows in-frame clones only, minus some. The sample contains 100,000 to 150,000 clones, approximately 90% of which appear only once. What was sequenced was peripheral blood. These receptors all stem from a human donor in a cohort sampled during active COVID-19.

The chain uses TRBV6-1 and TRBJ2-1; a weak D match, TRBD1 (6 bases). Germline CDR1 is MNHNS and CDR2 is SASEGT. Trimming pared 1 base from V and 5 bases from J, leaving 12 bases between. The CDR3 covers 15 residues. CDR3 coding DNA: TGTGCCAGCAGTGAAGGTAGGCAGGGGAACAATGAGCAGTTCTTC. Its protein product is CASSEGRQGNNEQFF.

The rearrangement joins TRBV7-9 to TRBJ2-3; no clear D. The CDR3 extends over 13 amino acids. In germline, CDR1 is SEHNR, CDR2 FQNEAQ (reference sequence). Trimming left V 1 base short and J 2 bases short, with 4 bases between. CDR3 bases: TGTGCCAGCAGCTTAGACAACACAGATACGCAGTATTTT. This translates into CASSLDNTDTQYF. The full variable domain, its missing parts supplied by reference TRBV7-9 and TRBJ2-3, is DTGVSQNPRHKITKRGQNVTFRCDPISEHNRLYWYRQTLGQGPEFLTYFQNEAQLEKSRLLSDRFSAERPKGSFSTLEIQRTEQGDSAMYLCASSLDNTDTQYFGPGTRLTVL.

The chain uses TRBV3-1 (or the pseudogene TRBV3-2) and TRBJ2-1; 9 bases map to TRBD1. The CDR3 runs 15 residues. V lost 1 base to trimming and J lost 4 bases; unmatched junction nucleotides: 2. CDR1 and CDR2 from the germline V gene are LGHDT and YNNKEL (reference sequence). CDR3 protein: CASSQGGTGYNEQFF. CDR3 nucleotides: TGTGCCAGCAGCCAAGGCGGGACAGGGTACAATGAGCAGTTCTTC.

V and J are TRBV29-1 and TRBJ1-2, with D possibly TRBD1 on 5 matching bases. The CDR3 runs to 12 residues. The V end lost 4 bases, the J end lost 6 bases, and 12 bases lay between the germline ends. The V gene's germline CDR1 is SQVTM and CDR2 ANQGSEA. The CDR3 here is CSVVQGGDGYTF. Here the CDR3 DNA reads TGCAGCGTTGTTCAGGGAGGGGATGGCTACACCTTC. Based on the CDR3 plus reference TRBV29-1 and TRBJ1-2, the full variable domain is SAVISQKPSRDICQRGTSLTIQCQVDSQVTMMFWYRQQPGQSLTLIATANQGSEATYESGFVIDKFPISRPNLTFSTLTVSNMSPEDSSIYLCSVVQGGDGYTFGSGTRLTVV.

The chain uses TRBV5-4 and TRBJ2-2; TRBD2 matches 8 bases. The V and J ends lost 0 bases and 5 bases, in that order; junction bases with no gene match: 3. This CDR3 is 15 amino acids long. Germline V lookup: CDR1 SGHNT, CDR2 YYREEE (reference sequence). CDR3 residues: CASSLVSGTTGELFF. DNA of the CDR3: TGTGCCAGCAGCTTGGTTAGCGGGACGACCGGGGAGCTGTTTTTT. Based on the CDR3 plus reference TRBV5-4 and TRBJ2-2, the full variable domain is ETGVTQSPTHLIKTRGQQVTLRCSSQSGHNTVSWYQQALGQGPQFIFQYYREEENGRGNFPPRFSGLQFPNYSSELNVNALELDDSALYLCASSLVSGTTGELFFGEGSRLTVL.

V and J are TRBV6-1 and TRBJ2-3; tentative D call: TRBD2 (5 bases). V was cut by 2 bases and J by 0 bases, with 15 bases left in between. The CDR3 contains 17 residues. CDR1 and CDR2 from the germline V gene are MNHNS and SASEGT. The CDR3: CASSELGLGYSTDTQYF. As DNA, the CDR3 is TGTGCCAGCAGTGAACTAGGACTGGGGTATAGCACAGATACGCAGTATTTT.

The chain joins TRBV30 to TRBJ2-1; 8 bases are shared with TRBD1. Germline-derived CDR1 and CDR2 are GTSNPN and SVGIG (reference sequence). V shed 2 bases, J shed 3 bases, and the junction held 3 bases outside the gene matches. The CDR3 loop spans 14 amino acids. The CDR3 region is CAWSSDRGYNEQFF. DNA of the CDR3: TGTGCCTGGAGTTCCGACAGGGGCTACAATGAGCAGTTCTTC.

This chain uses TRBV3-1 (or the pseudogene TRBV3-2) with TRBJ2-3; maybe TRBD2 (6 bases). The CDR3 length is 11 residues. CDR1 is LGHDT and CDR2 is YNNKEL in the germline V gene (reference sequence). Trimming cost V 4 bases and J 10 bases, with 9 bases left between them. The CDR3 protein is CASSRSGAQYF. CDR3 DNA sequence: TGTGCCAGCAGCCGGTCGGGGGCGCAGTATTTT.

This clone appeared a single time. This rearrangement joins TRBV2 to TRBJ2-1; D might be TRBD2 (6 bases). Germline V gives CDR1 SNHLY, CDR2 FYNNEI. Trimming pared 6 bases from V and 10 bases from J, leaving 22 bases between. The CDR3 totals 15 residues. The CDR3 DNA reads as TGTGCCAGCAGCGACTCGGGACTGACCTGGGTGGAGCAGTTCTTC. Its translation is CASSDSGLTWVEQFF.

This clone has only a few counts. The chain uses TRBV6-5 and TRBJ2-2, with D possibly matching TRBD2 (5 bases). This CDR3 has 12 residues. Between the trimmed V and J ends, which lost 8 bases and 4 bases, there was a span of 8 bases. Per germline, CDR1 MNHEY and CDR2 SVGAGI. The DNA for the CDR3 is TGTGCCAGCGAGGGCGCCACCGGGGAGCTGTTTTTT. This encodes CASEGATGELFF.

This rearrangement joins TRBV7-9 to TRBJ2-2; TRBD2 might be the D (6 bases). The CDR3 is 17 amino acids. The V end lost 4 bases, the J end lost 0 bases, and 15 bases lay between the germline ends. The germline gives CDR1 SEHNR, CDR2 FQNEAQ (reference sequence). CDR3 loop: CASSSRPERANTGELFF. CDR3 coding DNA: TGTGCCAGCAGCTCCCGTCCGGAGCGGGCGAACACCGGGGAGCTGTTTTTT.

The rearrangement uses TRBV5-6 and TRBJ2-2; 7 positions agree with TRBD2. V lost 0 bases to trimming and J lost 7 bases; unmatched junction nucleotides: 9. CDR1 is SGHDT and CDR2 is YYEEEE in the germline V gene. This CDR3 has 16 residues. As DNA, the CDR3 is TGTGCCAGCAGCTTGGGATTTTTAACGGGAGGCGGGGAGCTGTTTTTT. Amino acid sequence: CASSLGFLTGGGELFF.

The CDR3 nucleotides are TGCGCCAGCAGTCCAGGGACAGGCTTTCTTCACACTGAAGCTTTCTTT. Translating it yields CASSPGTGFLHTEAFF. This rearrangement joins TRBV5-1 to TRBJ1-1, with TRBD1 identical over 8 bases. Per germline, CDR1 SGHRS and CDR2 YFSETQ. J gave up 3 bases and V 5 bases, and 12 bases lay outside the gene matches. The CDR3 loop spans 16 amino acids.

This rearrangement joins TRBV7-9 to TRBJ2-7, with a weak D call TRBD1 (5 bases). Germline V gives CDR1 SEHNR, CDR2 FQNEAQ (reference sequence). The ends were cut back, 5 bases at V and 7 bases at J, with 18 bases in the middle. The CDR3 is 14 residues long. CDR3 protein: CASSARPGNEEQYF. The DNA of the CDR3 is TGTGCCAGCAGCGCAAGACCAGGGAACGAGGAGCAGTACTTC.

The gene calls are TRBV28 and TRBJ2-5; maybe TRBD1 (6 bases). Per germline, CDR1 MDHEN and CDR2 SYDVKM. V lost 4 bases and J 2 bases, leaving 14 bases between the germline ends. The CDR3 runs 15 residues. This CDR3 reads CASSWGTPGQETQYF. CDR3 in DNA: TGTGCCAGCAGTTGGGGGACACCCGGGCAAGAGACCCAGTACTTC.

The rearrangement uses TRBV18 and TRBJ1-4, with unresolved D. The germline V gene has CDR1 KGHSH and CDR2 LQKENI. The CDR3 totals 15 residues. V lost 2 bases, J lost 5 bases, and 12 bases lay in between. The DNA of the CDR3 is TGTGCCAGCTCACCAAAGGAGTTTTCAAATGAAAAACTGTTTTTT. Residues: CASSPKEFSNEKLFF.

This chain connects TRBV5-1 to TRBJ2-1, with 8 bases lining up with TRBD2. The ends lost 2 bases at V and 7 bases at J; junction bases unmatched: 8. Germline V lookup: CDR1 SGHRS, CDR2 YFSETQ. This CDR3 contains 15 residues. This CDR3 is CASSFREGRGNEQFF. The CDR3 coding sequence is TGCGCCAGCAGCTTCCGGGAGGGCCGTGGGAATGAGCAGTTCTTC. The full variable domain, its missing parts supplied by reference TRBV5-1 and TRBJ2-1, is KAGVTQTPRYLIKTRGQQVTLSCSPISGHRSVSWYQQTPGQGLQFLFEYFSETQRNKGNFPGRFSGRQFSNSRSEMNVSTLELGDSALYLCASSFREGRGNEQFFGPGTRLTVL.

This sequence joins TRBV28 and TRBJ2-7, with 8 bases aligning to TRBD1. The CDR3 has 13 residues. V shed 6 bases, J shed 2 bases, and the junction held 3 bases outside the gene matches. Germline assignment: CDR1 MDHEN and CDR2 SYDVKM. CDR3 DNA sequence: TGTGCCAGCAGCACGACAGGGGCCTACGAGCAGTACTTC. This codes for CASSTTGAYEQYF.

The rearrangement uses TRBV7-9 and TRBJ2-1, with TRBD1 as a possible D gene (5 bases). Trimming left V 2 bases short and J 7 bases short, with 18 bases between. Per germline, CDR1 SEHNR and CDR2 FQNEAQ (reference sequence). CDR3 length equals 16 residues. This chain's CDR3 is CASSLRPGPFGNEQFF. As DNA, the CDR3 is TGTGCCAGCAGCTTAAGACCAGGGCCGTTTGGGAATGAGCAGTTCTTC.

The chain is built from TRBV27 and TRBJ2-1; no reliable D call. The CDR3 totals 13 residues. The V and J ends lost 2 bases and 4 bases respectively, with 6 bases between them. The germline V gene encodes CDR1 MNHEY and CDR2 SMNVEV (reference sequence). CDR3 sequence reads: CASSLTPYNEQFF. CDR3 nucleotides: TGTGCCAGCAGTTTAACACCTTACAATGAGCAGTTCTTC.

J is TRBJ2-7 and V is TRBV2; 7 nucleotides line up with TRBD1. The V gene's germline CDR1 is SNHLY and CDR2 FYNNEI. V dropped 8 bases and J dropped 1; count of bases not matched to a gene: 8. The CDR3 is 14 residues long. The CDR3, as DNA: TGTGCCAGCGCCTCCCAGGGGGTATCCTACGAGCAGTACTTC. Its translation: CASASQGVSYEQYF.

The chain uses TRBV5-4 and TRBJ2-1, with TRBD2 matching over 14 bases. Germline CDR1 and CDR2: SGHNT and YYREEE (reference sequence). The CDR3 consists of 18 residues. J lost 8 bases, V lost 4 bases, and 14 bases had no gene match. The CDR3 reads CASSPGLAGGRSSDEQFF. The CDR3 coding sequence is TGTGCCAGCAGCCCCGGACTAGCGGGAGGCCGGTCTTCCGATGAGCAGTTCTTC. Complete variable domain (other parts from reference TRBV5-4 and TRBJ2-1): ETGVTQSPTHLIKTRGQQVTLRCSSQSGHNTVSWYQQALGQGPQFIFQYYREEENGRGNFPPRFSGLQFPNYSSELNVNALELDDSALYLCASSPGLAGGRSSDEQFFGPGTRLTVL.

The chain uses TRBV28 and TRBJ1-2; no firm D call. Germline lookup yields CDR1 MDHEN and CDR2 SYDVKM. The CDR3 length is 15 residues. The ends were cut back, 3 bases at V and 3 bases at J, with 14 bases in the middle. This CDR3 is CASSFGGGRDYGYTF. CDR3 bases: TGTGCCAGCAGTTTCGGCGGAGGGAGGGACTATGGCTACACCTTC.

The CDR3 reads CASSLGGTDTNYGYTF. In nucleotides, the CDR3 is TGCGCCAGCAGCTTGGGGGGGACAGACACTAACTATGGCTACACCTTC. V and J are TRBV5-1 and TRBJ1-2; 7 bases are a match to TRBD1. Trimming at V came to 0 bases and at J to 0 bases, leaving 5 bases not matched to a gene. Germline assignment: CDR1 SGHRS and CDR2 YFSETQ. The CDR3 has 16 amino acids.

The V and J genes are TRBV2 and TRBJ2-1; D ambiguous. Germline V gene data show CDR1 as SNHLY and CDR2 as FYNNEI. The CDR3 consists of 13 residues. The V and J ends lost 4 bases and 7 bases respectively, with 11 bases between them. The CDR3 region is CASSVSQRNEQFF. CDR3 nucleotides: TGTGCCAGCAGTGTGTCGCAGAGGAATGAGCAGTTCTTC.

The CDR3 region has the DNA TGTGCCAGTCGACAGGGGAAGAACACTGAAGCTTTCTTT. This sequence encodes CASRQGKNTEAFF. This chain uses TRBV27 with TRBJ1-1; TRBD1 matches at 8 bases. CDR3 size: 13 residues. Unmatched junction bases numbered 4, after V lost 9 bases and J lost 1 base. The germline V gene has CDR1 MNHEY and CDR2 SMNVEV (reference sequence).

This chain joins TRBV10-3 and TRBJ2-5, with 9 bases fitting TRBD1. Losses at the gene ends were 6 bases for V and 3 bases for J; bases not matched to a gene: 2. The CDR3 is 13 residues long. Germline V CDR1 and CDR2: ENHRY, SYGVKD. The CDR3 region has the DNA TGTGCCATCAGGCGGACAGGGGAAGAGACCCAGTACTTC. Translating it yields CAIRRTGEETQYF.